The 18 T cell receptor delta chains listed next were all sequenced from one sample in a study of gamma-delta T cells after stem cell transplantation. TCRdb re-processed the RT-PCR reads via CATT. The sample records about 700 delta-chain clones, around 7% being singletons. Sequencing used gamma-delta T cells. The origin of the receptors is a human donor. It is not recorded whose cells these are; they may come from a transplant donor.

Only a few counts were recorded for this clone. Only one base separates this from a far larger clonotype, so it likely reflects a read error. Additional DNA sequences in this sample encode the identical CDR3. The chain employs TRDV2 and TRDJ1; TRDD3 matches 11 bases. This CDR3 is built from 15 residues. J gave up 7 bases and V 3 bases, and 9 bases lay outside the gene matches. The germline V gene has CDR1 GEAIGNYY and CDR2 EKD. The CDR3 loop reads CACDALLGDSGKLIF. CDR3 bases: TGTGCCTGTGACGCGCTACTGGGGGATAGTGGTAAACTCATCTTT.

In this sample, this clone turned up a few times. This likely came from a read error, as a far larger clone is one base away. The V and J genes are TRDV1 and TRDJ1, with 8 positions matching TRDD3. The trim removed 3 bases at V and 4 bases at J, leaving 22 bases unmatched. Germline CDR1 TSWWSYY, CDR2 QGS. CDR3 size: 20 residues. CDR3 in amino acids: CALGDPRSFAYWGSHDKLIF. The DNA for the CDR3 is TGTGCTCTTGGGGATCCGCGTTCCTTCGCCTACTGGGGGTCCCACGATAAACTCATCTTT.

To note about this clone: This likely stems from a read error, as it lies one base from a far larger clone. This sample also contains other DNA sequences that code for the same CDR3. The chain has TRDV2 and TRDJ1; D perhaps matches TRDD3 (5 bases). CDR1 and CDR2 (germline): GEAIGNYY, EKD. The V end lost 1 base, the J end lost 0 bases, and 11 bases lay between the germline ends. The CDR3 totals 15 residues. As DNA, the CDR3 is TGTGCCTGTGACACTGTGGGGACTTACACCGATAAACTCATCTTT. This sequence encodes CACDTVGTYTDKLIF.

About this clone: This DNA's translation differs at residue 8 from TCRdb's protein, which comes from a much larger clone; a read error is likely, and the protein shown is translated from the DNA. The V and J genes are TRDV2 and TRDJ1, with 8 bases aligning to TRDD3. CDR1 is GEAIGNYY and CDR2 is EKD in the germline V gene. V shed 2 bases, J shed 7 bases, and the junction held 17 bases outside the gene matches. The CDR3 has 17 residues. CDR3 bases: TGTGCCTGTGACAAAACCCGATGTGGGATACGCACGGGTAAACTCATCTTT. It encodes CACDKTRCGIRTGKLIF.

This clone was detected a few times. TCRdb pairs this DNA with a much larger clone's protein that differs at residue 12, likely a read error; the protein shown was translated from the DNA. The chain employs TRDV2 and TRDJ1; 9 bases are shared with TRDD3. Germline V CDR1 and CDR2: GEAIGNYY, EKD. The CDR3 extends over 15 amino acids. The chain's CDR3 is CACEPLGEYTDRLIF. The CDR3 nucleotides read TGTGCCTGTGAGCCACTGGGGGAGTACACCGATAGACTCATCTTT.

As concerns this clone: This likely traces to a read error, being one base from a far larger clone. The J gene is TRDJ1, the V gene TRDV1; 12 positions match TRDD3. Germline values: CDR1 TSWWSYY, CDR2 QGS. This CDR3 is 22 amino acids long. This chain's CDR3 is CALGELWGFPGILGDTPDKPIF. The CDR3 DNA sequence: TGTGCTCTTGGGGAACTATGGGGCTTCCCCGGTATACTGGGGGATACTCCCGATAAACCCATCTTT.

About this clone itself: TCRdb assigns this DNA the protein of a much larger clone, which departs from its translation at residue 9; this likely reflects a read error, and the protein shown comes from translating the DNA. In DNA form, the CDR3 reads TGTGCCTGTGACACCATGGGGACGAGGTACACCGATAAACTCATCTTT. This encodes CACDTMGTRYTDKLIF. The genes are TRDV2 and TRDJ1, with a tentative D call TRDD3 (5 bases). The CDR3 extends over 16 amino acids. Germline loops: CDR1 GEAIGNYY, CDR2 EKD. Trimming left V 0 bases short and J 0 bases short, with 13 bases between.

This clone is labeled medium-sized. It is likely a read error: a sequence one base away is far more abundant. The V gene is TRDV1, the J gene TRDJ1; 8 bases are a match to TRDD3. Germline CDR1 and CDR2: TSWWSYY and QGS. The CDR3 contains 20 residues. V was pared by 3 bases and J by 4 bases, with 22 bases of the junction left unmatched. The DNA for the CDR3 is TGTGCTCTTGGGGATCCGTGTTCCTTCGCCTACTGGGGGCCCCACGATAAACTCATCTTT. It yields the protein CALGDPCSFAYWGPHDKLIF.

The CDR3, as DNA: TGTGCCTGTGACACCGTCGGGGCTGGGGGGCAGTACACCGATAAACTCATCTTT. Protein: CACDTVGAGGQYTDKLIF. J is TRDJ1 and V is TRDV2, with 7 nucleotides matching TRDD3. The CDR3 totals 18 residues. Trimming cost V 0 bases and J 0 bases; bases outside gene matches: 12. The V gene's germline CDR1 is GEAIGNYY and CDR2 EKD.

This clone has only a few counts. This DNA's translation differs at residue 11 from TCRdb's protein, which comes from a much larger clone; a read error is likely, and the protein shown is translated from the DNA. The V and J genes are TRDV1 and TRDJ4; D assignment may be TRDD2 or TRDD3 (5 bases each). This CDR3 has 19 amino acids. V was cut by 3 bases and J by 1 base, with 27 bases left in between. Germline assignment: CDR1 TSWWSYY and CDR2 QGS. CDR3 protein: CALGDPPVPYVGRVRPLIF. The CDR3 nucleotides read TGTGCTCTTGGGGACCCCCCAGTTCCTTACGTGGGGCGCGTCAGACCCCTGATCTTT.

As for this clone: This likely reflects a read error, since a far larger clone is one base away. The sample contains more than one DNA sequence encoding this CDR3. V gene TRDV1 combines with J gene TRDJ1, with 9 positions matching TRDD3. The CDR3 covers 21 residues. V lost 1 base and J lost 0; bases outside the gene matches: 18. The germline V gene has CDR1 TSWWSYY and CDR2 QGS. CDR3 residues: CALGEPLSQWGYGTNTDKLIF. CDR3 DNA sequence: TGTGCTCTTGGGGAACCTCTCAGTCAGTGGGGATACGGGACTAACACCGATAAACTCATCTTT.

In its sample, this clone is large (0.1 to 1%). The sample holds other DNA sequences that translate to the same CDR3. The chain recombines TRDV2 with TRDJ1; 12 nucleotides line up with TRDD3. V shed 3 bases and J 1 base; nucleotides not matched to a gene: 8. The CDR3 spans 17 residues. Germline V lookup: CDR1 GEAIGNYY, CDR2 EKD. The CDR3 loop reads CACDAVLGDTGTDKLIF. DNA of the CDR3: TGTGCCTGTGACGCCGTACTGGGGGATACCGGCACCGATAAACTCATCTTT.

This clone was seen only a few times. TCRdb has a much larger clone's protein, which differs at residue 14 from the translation of this DNA, likely because of a read error; what is shown is the protein translated from the DNA. The chain has TRDV2 and TRDJ1, with TRDD3 identical over 12 bases. CDR1 GEAIGNYY and CDR2 EKD come from the germline V gene. This CDR3 comprises 20 residues. Unmatched junction bases numbered 17, after V lost 0 bases and J lost 4 bases. CDR3 in DNA: TGTGCCTGTGACACCGTGACTGGGGGATACCACGACCTGGACGGCGATAAACTCATCTTT. It is translated as CACDTVTGGYHDLDGDKLIF.

This clone was counted a few times. One base separates it from a far larger clone, so it is likely a read error. Other DNA sequences within the sample encode an identical CDR3. This sequence joins TRDV3 and TRDJ1; 8 bases map to TRDD3. Germline CDR1 and CDR2: TVYSNPD and GDNSRS (reference sequence). This CDR3 comprises 17 residues. For the CDR3, the DNA is TGTGCGCAAACTTCCCGTTTTACTGGGGGCAACACCGATAAACTCATCTTT. It yields the protein CAQTSRFTGGNTDKLIF.

Remarks on this clone: This likely came from a read error, as a far larger clone is one base away. The same CDR3 can be traced to other DNA sequences in this sample. J is TRDJ1 and V is TRDV2; the match to TRDD3 covers 11 bases. Germline V gives CDR1 GEAIGNYY, CDR2 EKD. Trimming took 4 bases from V and 7 from J; bases not matched to a gene: 16. The CDR3 is made up of 17 amino acids. Here the CDR3 reads CACDKTRWGIRTGKLIF. The DNA for the CDR3 is TGTGCCTGTGATAAAACCCGATGGGGGATACGCACGGGTAAACTCATCTTT.

There are a few counts of this clone. TCRdb assigns this DNA the protein of a much larger clone, which departs from its translation at residue 15; this likely reflects a read error, and the protein shown comes from translating the DNA. V gene TRDV2 combines with J gene TRDJ1, with 11 bases aligning to TRDD3. This CDR3 comprises 17 residues. Germline V CDR1 and CDR2: GEAIGNYY, EKD. CDR3 sequence (DNA): TGTGCCTGTGACAAAACCCGATGGGGGATACGCACGGGTAAATTCATCTTT. Amino acids: CACDKTRWGIRTGKFIF.

This clone was seen a few times. This likely stems from a read error, as it lies one base from a far larger clone. The chain links TRDV2 to TRDJ1, with D possibly being TRDD3 (6 bases). V lost 0 bases to trimming and J lost 0 bases, with 19 bases between them. The CDR3 covers 18 residues. The V gene's germline CDR1 is GEAIGNYY and CDR2 EKD. The CDR3 spells CACDTVRDKGMYTDKLIF. The DNA for the CDR3 is TGTGCCTGTGACACCGTCCGGGATAAGGGGATGTACACCGATAAACTCATCTTT.

A note on this clone: For this DNA, TCRdb reports the protein of a much larger clone, which diverges at residue 13, most likely from a read error; the protein presented here is translated directly from the DNA. The rearrangement joins TRDV2 to TRDJ1; 12 bases match TRDD3. The germline V gene has CDR1 GEAIGNYY and CDR2 EKD. The CDR3 is made up of 17 amino acids. CDR3 amino acids: CACDAVLGDTGTEKLIF. The CDR3 nucleotides are TGTGCCTGTGACGCCGTACTGGGGGATACCGGCACCGAAAAACTCATCTTT.